The 28 T cell receptor beta chains in this list originate from one sample, sequenced in a study of cytomegalovirus exposure and HLA in healthy donors. Use of 60 Vbeta and 13 Jbeta primers characterized the PCR. Libraries were prepared by immunoSEQ multiplex PCR; TCRdb keeps only in-frame clonotypes and omits some of them. The sample has about 150,000 clones; 82% are singletons. The sequencing input was PBMCs. The receptor source for this set is a woman between 45 and 60 years old in good health and CMV-seropositive.

The chain employs TRBV10-1 and TRBJ2-5, with TRBD1 matching over 7 bases. Trimming took 0 bases from V and 2 from J; bases not matched to a gene: 6. CDR1 is WNHNN, CDR2 SYGVQD, per germline (reference sequence). The CDR3 is made up of 16 amino acids. CDR3 sequence reads: CASSESVRGQQETQYF. CDR3 DNA: TGCGCCAGCAGTGAGTCGGTACGGGGACAGCAAGAGACCCAGTACTTC.

This sequence joins TRBV28 and TRBJ1-2; TRBD1 aligns across 7 bases. Germline V gene sequence: CDR1 MDHEN, CDR2 SYDVKM. CDR3 length: 13 amino acids. With 2 bases clipped from V and 3 bases from J, the junction kept 0 bases outside the gene matches. The CDR3 here is CASSLDRDYGYTF. Written as DNA, the CDR3 is TGTGCCAGCAGTTTAGACAGGGACTATGGCTACACCTTC.

The J gene is TRBJ2-2, the V gene TRBV19; D perhaps matches TRBD2 (6 bases). The germline V gene has CDR1 LNHDA and CDR2 SQIVND (reference sequence). V lost 6 bases, J lost 1 base, and 9 bases lay in between. CDR3 size: 14 residues. The chain's CDR3 is CASSQEGNTGELFF. In nucleotides, the CDR3 is TGTGCCAGTAGCCAGGAGGGGAACACCGGGGAGCTGTTTTTT.

This rearrangement joins TRBV7-9 to TRBJ2-1; D is perhaps TRBD1 (5 bases). Looked up from germline, CDR1 is SEHNR and CDR2 is FQNEAQ (reference sequence). V was pared by 6 bases and J by 7 bases, with 16 bases between. This CDR3 contains 14 residues. CDR3 in DNA: TGTGCCAGCAGTCTTAGGGCAGGGCTTAATGAGCAGTTCTTC. Protein sequence: CASSLRAGLNEQFF. The whole variable domain, filled in from reference TRBV7-9 and TRBJ2-1, reads DTGVSQNPRHKITKRGQNVTFRCDPISEHNRLYWYRQTLGQGPEFLTYFQNEAQLEKSRLLSDRFSAERPKGSFSTLEIQRTEQGDSAMYLCASSLRAGLNEQFFGPGTRLTVL.

This sequence joins TRBV12-5 and TRBJ2-7; maybe TRBD2 (5 bases). CDR1 is LGHNT, CDR2 FRNRAP, per germline. Trimming shortened V by 8 bases and J by 6 bases, and 20 bases separated the two germline ends. The CDR3 extends over 14 amino acids. CDR3 DNA: TGTGCTAGTAAAGGGCCGACTACAGACGGCGAGCAGTACTTC. As protein: CASKGPTTDGEQYF.

This chain links TRBV25-1 with TRBJ1-1, with unresolved D. V was cut by 3 bases and J by 6 bases, with 20 bases left in between. CDR1 and CDR2 (germline): MGHDK, SYGVNS. CDR3 size: 16 residues. The CDR3 region is CASSDNGEGGEAEAFF. The CDR3 region has the DNA TGTGCCAGCAGTGACAACGGTGAGGGTGGGGAGGCTGAAGCTTTCTTT.

The rearrangement joins TRBV5-4 to TRBJ2-1; 7 nucleotides line up with TRBD1. V lost 2 bases and J lost 5; bases outside the gene matches: 4. Germline CDR1 reads SGHNT; CDR2 reads YYREEE (reference sequence). The CDR3 covers 14 residues. The CDR3 protein is CASSLGQGDNEQFF. The CDR3 nucleotides are TGTGCCAGCAGCTTAGGGCAGGGGGACAATGAGCAGTTCTTC.

The genes are TRBV4-3 and TRBJ2-2; 7 nucleotides agree with TRBD2. Germline CDR1 is LGHNA and CDR2 is YSLEER. The ends lost 4 bases at V and 4 bases at J; junction bases unmatched: 15. The CDR3 is made up of 18 amino acids. The DNA of the CDR3 is TGCGCCAGCAGCCCAGAGTGGGGGGGGATAGATCTCACCGGGGAGCTGTTTTTT. Translated, it gives CASSPEWGGIDLTGELFF.

The chain employs TRBV28 and TRBJ2-5, with D tentatively TRBD1 (5 bases). The closer fit of TRBJ2-7 to the DNA end suggests the J call may be wrong. Per the germline V gene, CDR1 is MDHEN and CDR2 is SYDVKM. The CDR3 extends over 12 amino acids. CDR3 protein: CATRVSSYEQYF. In nucleotides, the CDR3 is TGTGCCACCAGGGTGAGCTCCTACGAGCAGTACTTC.

The rearrangement uses TRBV12-5 and TRBJ2-3, with 7 bases identical to TRBD2. The germline gives CDR1 LGHNT, CDR2 FRNRAP. The trim removed 7 bases at V and 1 base at J, leaving 11 bases unmatched. The CDR3 is 16 amino acids. CDR3 DNA: TGTGCTAGTGCCAAATCCCTTACTAGCGGCACAGATACGCAGTATTTT. Its protein product is CASAKSLTSGTDTQYF.

CDR3 sequence: CASSLRGGTYEQYF. CDR3 bases: TGTGCCAGCAGCTTAAGGGGCGGGACCTACGAGCAGTACTTC. V is TRBV7-2 and J is TRBJ2-7, with D possibly being TRBD2 (6 bases). The CDR3 runs to 14 residues. Germline assignment: CDR1 SGHTA and CDR2 FQGNSA. Trimming cost V 2 bases and J 2 bases, with 10 bases left between them.

This clone appeared a single time. The chain joins TRBV6-1 to TRBJ2-5; TRBD1 matches at 8 bases. Germline V lookup: CDR1 MNHNS, CDR2 SASEGT. The CDR3 is 14 residues long. The junction had 3 bases not matched to a gene; V was cut back by 3 bases and J by 3 bases. CDR3 coding DNA: TGTGCCAGCAGTGAGGACAGGGTAAAAGAGACCCAGTACTTC. As protein: CASSEDRVKETQYF.

The J gene is TRBJ1-5, the V gene TRBV27, with TRBD1 matching over 8 bases. The germline gives CDR1 MNHEY, CDR2 SMNVEV (reference sequence). Losses at the gene ends were 3 bases for V and 5 bases for J; bases not matched to a gene: 6. The CDR3 runs to 15 residues. CDR3 in amino acids: CASSLYRGFDQPQHF. In nucleotides, the CDR3 is TGTGCCAGCAGTTTGTACAGGGGGTTCGATCAGCCCCAGCATTTT.

This chain joins TRBV7-3 and TRBJ2-1, with D perhaps TRBD2 (5 bases). Per the germline V gene, CDR1 is SGHTA and CDR2 is FQGTGA. V lost 4 bases and J 3 bases, leaving 10 bases between the germline ends. The CDR3 sequence is 14 residues long. The chain's CDR3 is CASSSSGGYNEQFF. The DNA of the CDR3 is TGTGCCAGCAGCTCCAGCGGTGGCTACAATGAGCAGTTCTTC.

The gene calls are TRBV6-5 and TRBJ1-1; D is undetermined. Trimming stripped 0 bases from V and 1 base from J, with 6 bases between. The CDR3 sequence is 14 residues long. Germline values: CDR1 MNHEY, CDR2 SVGAGI. Here the CDR3 reads CASSYSAENTEAFF. The CDR3 DNA sequence: TGTGCCAGCAGTTACTCGGCGGAGAACACTGAAGCTTTCTTT.

The CDR3 DNA follows: TGCGCCAGCAGCGAACAGGGGGCGTCCTACGAGCAGTACTTC. Amino acid sequence: CASSEQGASYEQYF. The chain uses TRBV5-1 and TRBJ2-7; 9 bases match TRBD1. Losses at the gene ends were 4 bases for V and 1 base for J; bases not matched to a gene: 3. The CDR3 contains 14 residues. Germline CDR1 SGHRS, CDR2 YFSETQ.

The rearrangement joins TRBV4-3 to TRBJ1-1; D remains unclear. The CDR3 is made up of 15 amino acids. Trimming pared 0 bases from V and 0 bases from J, leaving 8 bases between. Looked up from germline, CDR1 is LGHNA and CDR2 is YSLEER. The CDR3 protein is CASSQDPGMNTEAFF. Here the CDR3 DNA reads TGCGCCAGCAGCCAAGATCCGGGGATGAACACTGAAGCTTTCTTT.

CDR3 sequence (DNA): TGCGCCAGCAGCTTGATTAGCGGGAGTGGAGAGACCCAGTACTTC. It is translated as CASSLISGSGETQYF. This chain connects TRBV5-1 to TRBJ2-5; 9 bases line up with TRBD2. Trimming cost V 1 base and J 4 bases; bases outside gene matches: 5. CDR3 length: 15 amino acids. From germline, CDR1 is SGHRS and CDR2 YFSETQ.

CDR3 in DNA: TGCGCCAGCAGCCCAGATCCGAACTATGGCTACACCTTC. Amino acids: CASSPDPNYGYTF. This rearrangement joins TRBV5-1 to TRBJ1-2; D gene ambiguous. CDR3 length equals 13 residues. Germline lookup yields CDR1 SGHRS and CDR2 YFSETQ. Trimming stripped 4 bases from V and 2 bases from J, with 9 bases between.

The chain recombines TRBV4-3 with TRBJ2-5; tentatively, D is TRBD2 (5 bases). Germline V gene lookup returns CDR1 LGHNA and CDR2 YSLEER. The V end lost 2 bases, the J end lost 5 bases, and 9 bases lay between the germline ends. This CDR3 comprises 13 residues. CDR3: CASSQRGVETQYF. In nucleotides, the CDR3 is TGCGCCAGCAGCCAACGGGGAGTTGAGACCCAGTACTTC.

This clone was counted a single time. The rearrangement links TRBV5-1 to TRBJ1-2, with 7 nucleotides matching TRBD1. With 2 bases clipped from V and 8 bases from J, the junction kept 3 bases outside the gene matches. In germline, CDR1 is SGHRS, CDR2 YFSETQ. The CDR3 has 12 amino acids. CDR3 region: CASSLDREGYTF. The CDR3, as DNA: TGCGCCAGCAGCTTAGACAGGGAAGGCTACACCTTC.

V and J are TRBV7-9 and TRBJ1-2; 7 nucleotides agree with TRBD1. The CDR3 extends over 15 amino acids. Trimming took 5 bases from V and 4 from J; bases not matched to a gene: 10. CDR1 is SEHNR, CDR2 FQNEAQ, per germline (reference sequence). The CDR3 bases are TGTGCCAGCAGCGGAGTGGGACAGCGCGCCTATGGCTACACCTTC. It translates to CASSGVGQRAYGYTF.

The chain combines TRBV7-2 with TRBJ1-2; the D gene is possibly TRBD1 (6 bases). CDR1 is SGHTA, CDR2 FQGNSA, per germline. Trimming pared 1 base from V and 5 bases from J, leaving 14 bases between. The CDR3 runs 15 residues. CDR3 sequence reads: CASSLGTGFRYGYTF. The CDR3 nucleotides read TGTGCCAGCAGCTTAGGCACAGGGTTTCGGTATGGCTACACCTTC.

The rearrangement uses TRBV25-1 and TRBJ2-7; D is uncertain. The V end lost 8 bases, the J end lost 2 bases, and 16 bases lay between the germline ends. The CDR3 is 14 residues long. From germline, CDR1 is MGHDK and CDR2 SYGVNS. The CDR3 DNA reads TGTGCCAGCCTAGAGGATTTACCCCCCTACGAGCAGTACTTC. The encoded protein is CASLEDLPPYEQYF.

The chain has TRBV5-8 and TRBJ1-4; 7 bases fit TRBD1. Germline CDR1 is SGHTS and CDR2 is YDEGEE. The CDR3 totals 17 residues. V trimming: 4 bases; J trimming: 2 bases; junction bases outside the gene matches: 11. This CDR3 is CASSPGQEVWTNEKLFF. CDR3 coding DNA: TGTGCCAGCAGCCCAGGACAGGAGGTGTGGACTAATGAAAAACTGTTTTTT.

The CDR3 DNA follows: TGTGCCATCAGTGAGGAACAGGTCTACGAGCAGTACTTC. Residues: CAISEEQVYEQYF. The rearrangement links TRBV10-3 to TRBJ2-7; D might be TRBD1 (5 bases). The CDR3 loop spans 13 amino acids. Trimming pared 2 bases from V and 3 bases from J, leaving 8 bases between. Germline V gene lookup returns CDR1 ENHRY and CDR2 SYGVKD.

The chain couples TRBV30 to TRBJ2-3; 7 bases are a match to TRBD2. Unmatched junction bases numbered 4, after V lost 1 base and J lost 6 bases. Germline CDR1 reads GTSNPN; CDR2 reads SVGIG (reference sequence). The CDR3 has 13 amino acids. The CDR3 reads CAWSAGGADTQYF. The CDR3 nucleotides are TGTGCCTGGAGTGCGGGGGGTGCGGATACGCAGTATTTT.

With regard to this clone: The junction departs from germline at one end; a sequencing error may be responsible. The chain is built from TRBV29-1 and TRBJ1-2, with TRBD1 matching 7 bases. This CDR3 comprises 8 residues. Germline V lookup: CDR1 SQVTM, CDR2 ANQGSEA. The CDR3 coding sequence is TGCAGCGTTGGGGCAGGGGGATTC. Translation: CSVGAGGF.